This T cell receptor (beta chain) emerged from a study of T cells in women clearing cervical HPV infection. General study points: Associations may precede or follow infection; HPV-specific or memory T cells were not isolated.

Comments on this clone: As yet, its antigen is unknown. The CDR3 end is not reached by the read, which stops 3 residues before it; the germline J gene fills it in.

CDR3 length: 15 residues. Germline lookup yields CDR1 LNHDA and CDR2 SQIVND (reference sequence). The V end lost 4 bases, the J end lost 0 bases, and 12 bases lay between the germline ends. The table came from immunoSEQ multiplex PCR; TCRdb's copy has only in-frame clones and leaves some out. Its table records around 17,000 clones. The chain is built from TRBV19 and TRBJ1-1; no firm D call. This TCR was recovered from a woman between 18 and 69 years old with a cervical HPV16 infection that either progressed to CIN3+ or cleared (not recorded which). The specimen was blood buffy coat. CDR3 loop: CASSTSRRLNTEAFF. The DNA read from the CDR3 is TGTGCCAGTAGTACCTCTCGCAGGCTGAACACTGAA. The whole variable domain, remainder taken from reference TRBV19 and TRBJ1-1, is DGGITQSPKYLFRKEGQNVTLSCEQNLNHDAMYWYRQDPGQGLRLIYYSQIVNDFQKGDIAEGYSVSREKKESFPLTVTSAQKNPTAFYLCASSTSRRLNTEAFFGQGTRLTVV.